These T cell receptor beta chains were read from a single sample in a study of blood T cell repertoires in COVID-19. Method: immunoSEQ multiplex PCR; TCRdb's copy keeps in-frame clones and lacks some. The table shows under 250,000 clones, with over 75% occurring only once. The sample comprised PBMCs or T cells enriched from blood (not recorded which). Receptor source: a man younger than 40 with acute COVID-19. CDR3s include the opening cysteine and the closing phenylalanine or tryptophan. A D gene is named only where the DNA matches it firmly. Size is omitted from some rows. Given values are once, few, many or a class for expanded clones.

d_call	v_call	clone_size	j_call	cdr3_nt	cdr3_aa
TRBD2	TRBV9	few	TRBJ2-2	TGTGCCAGCAGCGTAGTAAGCGGGGTCGGCACCGGGGAGCTGTTTTTT	CASSVVSGVGTGELFF
.	TRBV9	.	TRBJ1-2	TGTGCCAGCAGCGTAGCAGTTAACTATGGCTACACCTTC	CASSVAVNYGYTF
.	TRBV30	.	TRBJ2-5	TGTGCCTGGAGCGCCGGTACAGTCCAAGAGACCCAGTACTTC	CAWSAGTVQETQYF
.	TRBV19	.	TRBJ1-1	TGTGCCAGTAGTCCCCGAATTCGACAGTTGAACACTGAAGCTTTCTTT	CASSPRIRQLNTEAFF
TRBD1	TRBV10-3	.	TRBJ2-7	TGTGCCATCAGAGGGACAGGGGGCGTAACCTACGAGCAGTACTTC	CAIRGTGGVTYEQYF
TRBD2	TRBV5-4	.	TRBJ2-5	TGTGCCAGCAGCTTGTACGGGGGGGAGACCCAGTACTTC	CASSLYGGETQYF
.	TRBV7-9	.	TRBJ1-2	TGTGCCAGCAGCCGAGAGGACACCTTC	CASSREDTF
TRBD1	TRBV18	.	TRBJ1-2	TGTGCCAGCTCACCTCCCGGGACAGGGCATAACTATGGCTACACCTTC	CASSPPGTGHNYGYTF
.	TRBV9	.	TRBJ1-2	TGTGCCAGCAGCGTAGCTTCAGGGGATGGATATGGCTACACCTTC	CASSVASGDGYGYTF
.	TRBV21-1	.	TRBJ2-7	TGTGCCAGCAGCTTTCTACAAGGGGTCCACGAGCAGTACTTC	CASSFLQGVHEQYF
.	TRBV29-1	.	TRBJ1-4	TGCAGCGTCAGAACTAATGAAAAACTGTTTTTT	CSVRTNEKLFF
.	TRBV7-2	few	TRBJ1-5	TGTGCCAGCAGAAGGGACACCTTTAGCAATCAGCCCCAGCATTTT	CASRRDTFSNQPQHF
TRBD1	TRBV27	once	TRBJ2-5	TGTGCCAGCAGTCAACAGGGGTTTTGGGAGACCCAGTACTTC	CASSQQGFWETQYF
.	TRBV4-2	.	TRBJ1-1	TGTGCCAGCAGCCCGGCCGGGACTCTCACTGAAGCTTTCTTT	CASSPAGTLTEAFF
.	TRBV19	.	TRBJ1-2	TGTGCCAGTAGTATCGCGGCAGGGCCTAACTATGGCTACACCTTC	CASSIAAGPNYGYTF
.	TRBV28	.	TRBJ1-1	TGTGCCAGCAGGGCCCCAAAGAACACTGAAGCTTTCTTT	CASRAPKNTEAFF
TRBD1	TRBV19	.	TRBJ2-2	TGTGCCAGTATCAGACAGGGGGGCACCGGGGAGCTGTTTTTT	CASIRQGGTGELFF
.	TRBV2	.	TRBJ1-2	TGTGCCAGCAGTGAAGTGTCCTCTTATGGCTACACCTTC	CASSEVSSYGYTF
TRBD1	TRBV29-1	.	TRBJ1-1	TGCAGCGCCTTGGGACAGGGGAGTTGGAACACTGAAGCTTTCTTT	CSALGQGSWNTEAFF
.	TRBV6-5	.	TRBJ1-1	TGTGCCAGCAGGACGGGTAGGACTGAAGCTTTCTTT	CASRTGRTEAFF
.	TRBV5-1	.	TRBJ1-4	TGCGCCAGCAGCTTGTCGATACAGGGAGATAATGAAAAACTGTTTTTT	CASSLSIQGDNEKLFF
.	TRBV30	.	TRBJ2-1	TGTGCCTGGGTCCCGACAGGATTATCGAATGAGCAGTTCTTC	CAWVPTGLSNEQFF
TRBD2	TRBV5-1	.	TRBJ2-1	TGCGCCAGCAGGACTAGCGAAACCAATGAGCAGTTCTTC	CASRTSETNEQFF
TRBD1	TRBV3-1/TRBV3-2	.	TRBJ2-1	TGTGCCAGCAGCCCGGGACAGAGACAATACAATGAGCAGTTCTTC	CASSPGQRQYNEQFF
TRBD1	TRBV20-1	.	TRBJ1-1	TGCAAGGGACAGGGGGGAACTGAAGCTTTCTTT	CKGQGGTEAFF
TRBD1	TRBV7-6	few	TRBJ1-1	TGTGCCAGCGGACAGGGGGGTAGGAACACTGAAGCTTTCTTT	CASGQGGRNTEAFF
.	TRBV27	.	TRBJ2-6	TGTGCCACCAGTTCTGGGGGGCCTGGGGGGGGCTCTGGGGCCAACGTCCTGACTTTC	CATSSGGPGGGSGANVLTF
TRBD1	TRBV5-6	.	TRBJ1-2	TGTGCCAGCAGCTTGGGGGGGACAGAGAACTATGGCTACACCTTC	CASSLGGTENYGYTF
.	TRBV19	.	TRBJ2-2	TGTGCCAGTAGTAACCCGTGGGGGGTGGACGGGGAGCTGTTTTTT	CASSNPWGVDGELFF
.	TRBV6-5	once	TRBJ1-1	TGTGCCAGCAGATCGGGGATTGGGGACACTGAAGCTTTCTTT	CASRSGIGDTEAFF
TRBD2	TRBV3-1/TRBV3-2	few	TRBJ2-3	TGTGCCAGCAGCCACGGGACTAGCGCAGATACGCAGTATTTT	CASSHGTSADTQYF
.	TRBV10-3	once	TRBJ1-1	TGTGCCATCAGTGACGGATTGACAGCTTGGAACACTGAAGCTTTCTTT	CAISDGLTAWNTEAFF
.	TRBV6-5	.	TRBJ2-6	TGTGCCAGCAGAGTTTCGGTGGCCAACGTCCTGACTTTC	CASRVSVANVLTF
TRBD1	TRBV7-2	.	TRBJ2-3	TGTGCCAGCAGCTCCCCACAGGGGTTGACCTACACAGATACGCAGTATTTT	CASSSPQGLTYTDTQYF
.	TRBV3-1/TRBV3-2	.	TRBJ2-5	TGTGCCAGCAGCCAAGACCCTCCGGGGACTCAAGAGACCCAGTACTTC	CASSQDPPGTQETQYF
.	TRBV7-3	.	TRBJ1-4	TGTGCCAGCAGCCCAGGGGCCAATGAAAAACTGTTTTTT	CASSPGANEKLFF
.	TRBV10-3	once	TRBJ1-2	TGTGCCATCAGGTTCGAAGGGGGTGGCTACACCTTC	CAIRFEGGGYTF
.	TRBV6-5	few	TRBJ2-5	TGTGCCAGCAGTACCCGCGGGCAAGAGACCCAGTACTTC	CASSTRGQETQYF